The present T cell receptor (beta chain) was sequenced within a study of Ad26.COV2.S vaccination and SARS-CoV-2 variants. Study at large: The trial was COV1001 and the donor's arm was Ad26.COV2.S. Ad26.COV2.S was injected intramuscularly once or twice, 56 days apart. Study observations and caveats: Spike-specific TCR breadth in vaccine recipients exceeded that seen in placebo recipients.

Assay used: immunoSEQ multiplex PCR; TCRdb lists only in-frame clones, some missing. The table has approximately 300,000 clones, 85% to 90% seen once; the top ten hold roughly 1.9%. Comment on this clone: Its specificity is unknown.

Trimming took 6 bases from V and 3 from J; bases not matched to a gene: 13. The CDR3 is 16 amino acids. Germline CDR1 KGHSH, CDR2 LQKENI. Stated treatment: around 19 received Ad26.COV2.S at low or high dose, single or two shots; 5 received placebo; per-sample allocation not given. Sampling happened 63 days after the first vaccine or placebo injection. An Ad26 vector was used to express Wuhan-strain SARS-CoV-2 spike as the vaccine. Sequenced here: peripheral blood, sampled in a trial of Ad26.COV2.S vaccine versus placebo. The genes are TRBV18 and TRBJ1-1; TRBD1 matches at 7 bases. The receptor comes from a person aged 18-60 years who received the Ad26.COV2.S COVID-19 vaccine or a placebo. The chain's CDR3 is CASSKGAGEGDTEAFF. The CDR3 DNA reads TGTGCCAGCTCTAAGGGGGCAGGGGAAGGGGACACTGAAGCTTTCTTT.